A single TCR beta chain is shown here with its context. Its cognate antigen is unknown. These data belong to a study of monozygotic twins with inflammatory bowel disease. The study, taken as a whole, reports: Immunosuppressive treatment differences may have increased patient repertoire variability. Diversity of TCRbeta measured by inverse Simpson was lower in IBD patients than in healthy co-twins.

TCRdb derives one entry per CDR3 protein from the 5' RACE reads, leaving out DNA. The sample includes over 200,000 distinct CDR3 sequences. CDR1 SGHTA and CDR2 FQGNSA come from the germline V gene. The CDR3 is made up of 16 amino acids. The source material was blood. This sequence was found in a human donor with ulcerative colitis or Crohn's disease, or a healthy co-twin of an affected twin (not recorded which). The chain recombines TRBV7-2 with TRBJ2-4. This chain's CDR3 is CASSLAELQAKNIQYF.